The rows below give T cell receptor beta chains drawn from one sample of a study of cytomegalovirus exposure and HLA in healthy donors. The method was immunoSEQ multiplex PCR; TCRdb's version includes in-frame clones alone and lacks a portion of them. The sample lists around 140,000 clones; approximately 80% were seen once. The sample taken for sequencing was PBMCs. The receptors here all came from a male donor in good health and CMV-seronegative. The CDR3 runs from the conserved cysteine through the conserved F or W. A D gene is named only where the DNA matches it firmly. Not every row has a clone size; where given, it reads once, few, many or a size class.

cdr3_length	d_call	j_call	v_call	clone_size	cdr3_aa	cdr3_nt
13	NA	TRBJ1-1	TRBV30	NA	CAWSGQLNTEAFF	TGTGCCTGGAGTGGACAGTTGAACACTGAAGCTTTCTTT
18	TRBD2	TRBJ2-3	TRBV2	NA	CASTPSGGWWAGTDTQYF	TGTGCCAGCACGCCTAGCGGGGGGTGGTGGGCGGGCACAGATACGCAGTATTTT
16	TRBD2	TRBJ2-7	TRBV5-6	NA	CASILYRGEVSYEQYF	TGTGCCAGCATCCTTTATCGGGGGGAAGTATCCTACGAGCAGTACTTC
20	TRBD2	TRBJ2-1	TRBV7-3	NA	CASSLSTIRSGREEHNEQFF	TGTGCCAGCAGCTTATCAACAATTAGATCGGGCCGGGAGGAACACAATGAGCAGTTCTTC
14	NA	TRBJ2-5	TRBV11-2	NA	CASSRVEPWETQYF	TGTGCCAGCAGCCGGGTGGAACCCTGGGAGACCCAGTACTTC
13	NA	TRBJ1-1	TRBV30	NA	CAWSPSGRTEAFF	TGTGCCTGGAGTCCTTCAGGGCGTACTGAAGCTTTCTTT
16	TRBD2	TRBJ2-5	TRBV5-1	NA	CASSKPGGGIEETQYF	TGCGCCAGCAGCAAACCCGGGGGGGGTATTGAAGAGACCCAGTACTTC
14	NA	TRBJ1-4	TRBV7-8	NA	CASLMGGLNEKLFF	TGTGCCAGCCTAATGGGGGGGCTTAATGAAAAACTGTTTTTT
14	TRBD1	TRBJ1-4	TRBV27	NA	CASRGQGRGEKLFF	TGTGCCAGCAGGGGACAGGGGAGGGGTGAAAAACTGTTTTTT
16	TRBD2	TRBJ2-3	TRBV15	once	CATSRGIGGGTDTQYF	TGTGCCACCAGCAGGGGGATTGGGGGAGGGACAGATACGCAGTATTTT
17	TRBD1	TRBJ2-2	TRBV7-2	NA	CASSPTPGTGNTGELFF	TGTGCCAGCAGCCCCACTCCCGGGACAGGGAACACCGGGGAGCTGTTTTTT
15	NA	TRBJ2-6	TRBV23-1	NA	CASSQFQGKTNVLTF	TGCGCCAGCAGTCAATTTCAGGGGAAGACCAACGTCCTGACTTTC
14	NA	TRBJ1-4	TRBV7-9	once	CASSLSYPGEKLFF	TGTGCCAGCAGCTTAAGTTACCCAGGCGAAAAACTGTTTTTT
17	NA	TRBJ1-5	TRBV15	NA	CATSGKGGRQSNQPQHF	TGTGCCACCAGCGGAAAAGGAGGCCGGCAGAGCAATCAGCCCCAGCATTTT
15	TRBD1	TRBJ2-5	TRBV19	NA	CASSTTGTGGKTQYF	TGTGCCAGTAGTACAACTGGGACAGGGGGGAAGACCCAGTACTTC
15	TRBD1	TRBJ1-6	TRBV28	NA	CASSKPLTGESPLHF	TGTGCCAGCAGCAAACCCTTGACAGGGGAATCACCCCTCCACTTT